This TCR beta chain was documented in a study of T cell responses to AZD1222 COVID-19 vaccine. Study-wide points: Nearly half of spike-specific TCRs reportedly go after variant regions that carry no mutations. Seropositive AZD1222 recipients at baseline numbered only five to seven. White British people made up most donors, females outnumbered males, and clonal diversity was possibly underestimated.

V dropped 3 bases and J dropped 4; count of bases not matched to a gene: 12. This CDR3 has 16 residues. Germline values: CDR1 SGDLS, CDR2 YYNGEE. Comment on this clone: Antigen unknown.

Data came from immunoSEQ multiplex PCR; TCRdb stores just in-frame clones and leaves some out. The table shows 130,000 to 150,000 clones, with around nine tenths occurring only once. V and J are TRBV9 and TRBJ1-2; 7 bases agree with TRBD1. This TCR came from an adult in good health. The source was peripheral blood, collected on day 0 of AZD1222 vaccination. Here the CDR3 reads CASSAIRDSNAYGYTF. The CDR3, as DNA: TGTGCCAGCAGCGCGATTCGGGACAGCAATGCCTATGGCTACACCTTC. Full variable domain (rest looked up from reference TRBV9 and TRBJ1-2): DSGVTQTPKHLITATGQRVTLRCSPRSGDLSVYWYQQSLDQGLQFLIQYYNGEERAKGNILERFSAQQFPDLHSELNLSSLELGDSALYFCASSAIRDSNAYGYTFGSGTRLTVV.